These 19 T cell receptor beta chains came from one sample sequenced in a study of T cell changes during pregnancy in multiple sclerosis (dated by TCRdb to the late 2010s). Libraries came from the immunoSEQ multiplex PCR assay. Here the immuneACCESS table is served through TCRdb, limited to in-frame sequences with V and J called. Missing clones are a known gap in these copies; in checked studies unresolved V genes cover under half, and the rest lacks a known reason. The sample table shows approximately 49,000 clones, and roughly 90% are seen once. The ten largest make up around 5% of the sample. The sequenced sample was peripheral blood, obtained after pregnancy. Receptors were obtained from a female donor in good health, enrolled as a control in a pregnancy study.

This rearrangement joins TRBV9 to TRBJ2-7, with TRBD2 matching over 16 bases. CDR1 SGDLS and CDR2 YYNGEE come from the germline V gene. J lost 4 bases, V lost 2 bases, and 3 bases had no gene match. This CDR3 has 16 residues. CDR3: CASSVGTSGGAYEQYF. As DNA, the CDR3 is TGTGCCAGCAGCGTCGGGACTAGCGGGGGGGCTTACGAGCAGTACTTC.

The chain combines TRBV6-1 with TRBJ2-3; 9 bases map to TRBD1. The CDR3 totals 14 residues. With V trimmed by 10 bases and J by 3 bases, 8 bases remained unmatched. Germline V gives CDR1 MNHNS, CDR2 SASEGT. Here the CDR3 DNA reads TGTGCCATCCTACAGGGGGCGCGGACAGATACGCAGTATTTT. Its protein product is CAILQGARTDTQYF.

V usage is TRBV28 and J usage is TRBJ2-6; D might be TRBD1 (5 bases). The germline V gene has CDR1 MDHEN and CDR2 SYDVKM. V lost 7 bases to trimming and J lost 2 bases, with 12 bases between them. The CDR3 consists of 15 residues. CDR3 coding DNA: TGTGCCAGCACCCTTCCAGGGACTGGGGCCAACGTCCTGACTTTC. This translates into CASTLPGTGANVLTF.

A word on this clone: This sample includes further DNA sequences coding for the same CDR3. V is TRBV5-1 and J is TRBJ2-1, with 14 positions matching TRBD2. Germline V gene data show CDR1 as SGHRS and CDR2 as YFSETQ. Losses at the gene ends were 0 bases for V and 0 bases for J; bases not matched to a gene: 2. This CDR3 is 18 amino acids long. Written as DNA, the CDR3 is TGCGCCAGCAGCTTGGGACTAGCGGGAGGGTTCTCCTACAATGAGCAGTTCTTC. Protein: CASSLGLAGGFSYNEQFF.

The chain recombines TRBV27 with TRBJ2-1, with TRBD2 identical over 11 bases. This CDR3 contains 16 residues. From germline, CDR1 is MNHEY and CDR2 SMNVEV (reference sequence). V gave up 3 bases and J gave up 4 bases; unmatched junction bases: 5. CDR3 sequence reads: CASSLISGGGYNEQFF. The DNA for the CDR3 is TGTGCCAGCAGTTTGATTAGCGGGGGGGGTTACAATGAGCAGTTCTTC.

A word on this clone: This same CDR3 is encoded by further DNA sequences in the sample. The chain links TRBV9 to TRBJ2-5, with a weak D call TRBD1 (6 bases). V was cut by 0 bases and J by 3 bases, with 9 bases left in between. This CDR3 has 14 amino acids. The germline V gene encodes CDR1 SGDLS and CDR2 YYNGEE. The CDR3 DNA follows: TGTGCCAGCAGCGTAGAAGGGGGTAAAGAGACCCAGTACTTC. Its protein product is CASSVEGGKETQYF.

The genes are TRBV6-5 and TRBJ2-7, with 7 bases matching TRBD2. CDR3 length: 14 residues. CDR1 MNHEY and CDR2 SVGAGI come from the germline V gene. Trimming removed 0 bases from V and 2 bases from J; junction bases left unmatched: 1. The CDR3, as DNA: TGTGCCAGCAGTTACTCAAGCGGGACCTACGAGCAGTACTTC. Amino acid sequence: CASSYSSGTYEQYF.

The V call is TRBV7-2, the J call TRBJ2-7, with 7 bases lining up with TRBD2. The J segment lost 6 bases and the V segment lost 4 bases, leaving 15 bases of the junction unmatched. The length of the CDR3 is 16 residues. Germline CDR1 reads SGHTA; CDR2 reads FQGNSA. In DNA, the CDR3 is TGTGCCAGCAGCTCCTGGACTAGTTTAAAACCTTTCGAGCAGTACTTC. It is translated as CASSSWTSLKPFEQYF.

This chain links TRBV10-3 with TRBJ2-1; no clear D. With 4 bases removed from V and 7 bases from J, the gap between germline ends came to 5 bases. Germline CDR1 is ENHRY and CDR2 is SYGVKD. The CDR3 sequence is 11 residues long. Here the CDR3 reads CAISATNEQFF. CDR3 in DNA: TGTGCCATCAGTGCCACTAATGAGCAGTTCTTC.

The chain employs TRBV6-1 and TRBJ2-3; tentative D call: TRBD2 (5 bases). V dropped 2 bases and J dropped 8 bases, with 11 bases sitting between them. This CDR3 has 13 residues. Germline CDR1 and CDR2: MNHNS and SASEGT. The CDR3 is CASSERIEGTQYF. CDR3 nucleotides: TGTGCCAGCAGTGAAAGGATTGAGGGTACGCAGTATTTT.

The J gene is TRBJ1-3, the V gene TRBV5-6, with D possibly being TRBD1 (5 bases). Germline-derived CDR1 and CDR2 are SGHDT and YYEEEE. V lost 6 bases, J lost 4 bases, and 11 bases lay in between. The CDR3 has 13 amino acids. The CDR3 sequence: CASTEGRGNTIYF. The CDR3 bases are TGTGCCAGCACGGAGGGGAGAGGAAACACCATATATTTT.

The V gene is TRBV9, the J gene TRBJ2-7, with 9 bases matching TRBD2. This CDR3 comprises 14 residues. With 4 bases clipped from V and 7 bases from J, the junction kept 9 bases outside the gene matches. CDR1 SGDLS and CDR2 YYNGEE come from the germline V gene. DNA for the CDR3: TGTGCCAGCAGCCAAGGGGCGGGAGGGCTGGAGCAGTACTTC. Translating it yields CASSQGAGGLEQYF.

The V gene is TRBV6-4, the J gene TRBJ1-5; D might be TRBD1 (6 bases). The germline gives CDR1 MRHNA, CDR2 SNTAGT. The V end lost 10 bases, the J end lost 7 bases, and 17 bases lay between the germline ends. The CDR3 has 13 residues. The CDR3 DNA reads TGTGCCAACCCCGGGGGGGCGAGACAGCCCCAGCATTTT. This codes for CANPGGARQPQHF.

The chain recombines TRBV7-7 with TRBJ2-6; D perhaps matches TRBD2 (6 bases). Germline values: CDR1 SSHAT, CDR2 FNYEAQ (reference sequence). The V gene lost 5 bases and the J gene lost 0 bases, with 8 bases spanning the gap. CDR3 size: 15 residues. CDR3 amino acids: CASSPGGSGANVLTF. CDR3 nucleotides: TGTGCCAGCAGCCCCGGGGGCTCTGGGGCCAACGTCCTGACTTTC.

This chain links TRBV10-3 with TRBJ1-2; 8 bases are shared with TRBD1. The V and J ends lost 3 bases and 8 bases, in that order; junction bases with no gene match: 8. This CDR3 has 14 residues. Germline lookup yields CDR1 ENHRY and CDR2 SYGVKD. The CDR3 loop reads CAISDDRGPAGYTF. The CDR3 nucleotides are TGTGCCATCAGTGATGACAGGGGACCAGCCGGCTACACCTTC.

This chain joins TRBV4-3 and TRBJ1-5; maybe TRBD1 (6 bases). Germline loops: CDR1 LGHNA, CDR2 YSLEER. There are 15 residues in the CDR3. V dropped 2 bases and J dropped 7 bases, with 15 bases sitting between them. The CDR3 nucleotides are TGCGCCAGCAGCCAAAAAGGGGGGGGAGGACAGCCCCAGCATTTT. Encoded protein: CASSQKGGGGQPQHF.

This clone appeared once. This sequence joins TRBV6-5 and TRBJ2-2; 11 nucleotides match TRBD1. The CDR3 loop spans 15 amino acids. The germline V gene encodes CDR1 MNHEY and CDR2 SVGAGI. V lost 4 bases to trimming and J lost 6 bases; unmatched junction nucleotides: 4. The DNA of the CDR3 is TGTGCCAGCAGTTGGACAGGGGGCAGGTCCGGGGAGCTGTTTTTT. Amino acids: CASSWTGGRSGELFF.

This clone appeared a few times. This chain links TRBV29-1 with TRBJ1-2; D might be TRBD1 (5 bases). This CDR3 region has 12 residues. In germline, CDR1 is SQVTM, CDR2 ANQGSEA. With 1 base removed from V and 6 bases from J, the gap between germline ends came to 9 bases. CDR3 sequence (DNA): TGCAGCGTTGAAGGCCCAGGGAATGGCTACACCTTC. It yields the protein CSVEGPGNGYTF.

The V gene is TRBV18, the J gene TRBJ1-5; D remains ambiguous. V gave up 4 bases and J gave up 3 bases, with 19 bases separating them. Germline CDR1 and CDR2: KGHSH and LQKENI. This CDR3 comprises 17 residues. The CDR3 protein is CASSLRSLPLINQPQHF. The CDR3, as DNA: TGTGCCAGCTCACTAAGGAGTCTTCCTTTGATCAATCAGCCCCAGCATTTT.